The rows below give T cell receptor beta chains drawn from one sample of a study of blood T cell repertoires in COVID-19. TCRdb keeps only in-frame clones here, not all; method: immunoSEQ multiplex PCR. The table includes 60,000 or so clones, approximately 85% detected once. The source material was peripheral blood. The receptor source for this set is a human donor in a cohort sampled during active COVID-19. The CDR3 runs from the conserved cysteine through the conserved F or W. A D gene is named only where the DNA matches it firmly. Where a row states a size, it is once, few, many or the class of an expanded clone; other rows omit it.

>TRBJ1-2|NA|TRBV3-1/TRBV3-2|NA
TGTGCCAGCAGCCCGGGGACACGCGGCAACTATGGCTACACCTTC
CASSPGTRGNYGYTF
>TRBJ2-5|TRBD2|TRBV11-2|NA
TGTGCCAGCAGCCCAGCGGGGGGGCGAGAGACCCAGTACTTC
CASSPAGGRETQYF
>TRBJ1-2|TRBD1|TRBV5-4|few
TGTGCCAGCAGCGCCGGGACAGAGCGTGCCTTCTATGGCTACACCTTC
CASSAGTERAFYGYTF
>TRBJ2-5|NA|TRBV25-1|NA
TGTGCCAGCAGTTCCTCACGAGCCTTGCGGGGCCAAGAGACCCAGTACTTC
CASSSSRALRGQETQYF
>TRBJ1-2|NA|TRBV29-1|NA
TGCAGCGTTTACGGAGGGCCTGGCTACACCTTC
CSVYGGPGYTF
>TRBJ1-2|NA|TRBV18|NA
TGTGCCAGCTCACCTGACAAAAACTATGGCTACACCTTC
CASSPDKNYGYTF
>TRBJ2-3|TRBD2|TRBV2|NA
TGTGCCAGCAGTGAATTTGGCGCGGGGGGGATTCCCTCAGGGCAGTATTTT
CASSEFGAGGIPSGQYF
>TRBJ2-1|TRBD1|TRBV5-1|NA
TGCGCCAGCAGCTACGTGGGACAGGGATACAATGAGCAGTTCTTC
CASSYVGQGYNEQFF
>TRBJ2-1|TRBD2|TRBV10-3|NA
TGTGCCATCAGTGACCCTTCGGGACTAGCGGGGGGGGGACATGAGCAGTTCTTC
CAISDPSGLAGGGHEQFF
>TRBJ2-7|NA|TRBV21-1|NA
TGTGCCAGCAACCGCCTAGCGGGAGGGGTCTACGAGCAGTACTTC
CASNRLAGGVYEQYF
>TRBJ1-5|NA|TRBV4-1|NA
TGCGCCAGCAGCCAGCCAGGGGTGGCAAATCAGCCCCAGCATTTT
CASSQPGVANQPQHF
>TRBJ2-4|TRBD1|TRBV30|once
TGTGCCTGGAACACCGGGACAGGGGTTTACTTAGCCAAAAACATTCAGTACTTC
CAWNTGTGVYLAKNIQYF
>TRBJ2-2|TRBD2|TRBV6-6|NA
TGTGCCAGCAGCCGAAGGGGAGCGGGGGGCCCGAACACCGGGGAGCTGTTTTTT
CASSRRGAGGPNTGELFF
>TRBJ1-1|TRBD1|TRBV2|NA
TGTGCCAGCAGGGACAGGGGAAACACTGAAGCTTTCTTT
CASRDRGNTEAFF
>TRBJ2-7|TRBD2|TRBV6-5|NA
TGTGCCAGCAGACTAGCGGGGGTCTACGAGCAGTACTTC
CASRLAGVYEQYF
>TRBJ2-3|TRBD2|TRBV19|NA
TGTGCCAGTAGTATAGCGGCCCCTAGCGGCTCAGATACGCAGTATTTT
CASSIAAPSGSDTQYF
>TRBJ1-4|NA|TRBV5-1|NA
TGCGCCAGCAGCGTCCTCGGACAGACTAATGAAAAACTGTTTTTT
CASSVLGQTNEKLFF
>TRBJ1-5|TRBD1|TRBV7-9|NA
TGTGCCAGCAGCTTAGATCCAGGGGGTGTACTCAATCAGCCCCAGCATTTT
CASSLDPGGVLNQPQHF
>TRBJ2-1|NA|TRBV10-2|once
TGCGCCAGCAGTGGGGCGGGACCTAGGGAGCAGTTCTTC
CASSGAGPREQFF
>TRBJ2-7|NA|TRBV5-1|NA
TGCGCCAGCAGCCCTACGACATGGTCCGAGCAGTACTTC
CASSPTTWSEQYF
>TRBJ1-1|NA|TRBV5-1|NA
TGCGCCAGCAGCGTGGGTTGGTCGGACACTGAAGCTTTCTTT
CASSVGWSDTEAFF
>TRBJ2-3|NA|TRBV27|NA
TGTGCCAGCAGGGGAACAGGGTACACAGATACGCAGTATTTT
CASRGTGYTDTQYF
>TRBJ2-7|NA|TRBV7-9|NA
TGTGCCAGCAGCTTATCAGCAGGGGCCTACGAGCAGTACTTC
CASSLSAGAYEQYF
>TRBJ2-3|NA|TRBV10-3|NA
TGTGCCTCACGGGCTAGCGCCCAGGTTACCCCAGATACGCAGTATTTT
CASRASAQVTPDTQYF
>TRBJ2-1|TRBD2|TRBV30|NA
TGTGCCTGGAGACTAGCGGGGGCGTCGGGAGAGCAGTTCTTC
CAWRLAGASGEQFF
>TRBJ2-3|TRBD2|TRBV7-9|NA
TGTGCCAGCAGACTAGCGGGGGGTCTTACTAGCACAGATACGCAGTATTTT
CASRLAGGLTSTDTQYF
>TRBJ2-5|NA|TRBV7-2|NA
TGTGCCAGCAGCTCACGTCAGGAAGAGACCCAGTACTTC
CASSSRQEETQYF
>TRBJ2-7|TRBD1|TRBV7-9|once
TGTGCCAGCCGGGGACAGTCCTACGAGCAGTACTTC
CASRGQSYEQYF
>TRBJ1-2|NA|TRBV28|NA
TGTGCCAGCAGTTTAATTGGGACTCAAACGGGGGGCTACACCTTC
CASSLIGTQTGGYTF
>TRBJ1-3|TRBD1|TRBV19|NA
TGTGCCAGTAGCTACAAGGGGGACAGGGGACCTGGAAACACCATATATTTT
CASSYKGDRGPGNTIYF
>TRBJ2-2|TRBD2|TRBV29-1|NA
TGCAGCGTTGAGCGGGGGAGCCGGAACACCGGGGAGCTGTTTTTT
CSVERGSRNTGELFF
>TRBJ2-3|NA|TRBV7-8|NA
TGTGCCAGCAGCTTAGGAAGACACTGGAGCACAGATACGCAGTATTTT
CASSLGRHWSTDTQYF
>TRBJ1-6|TRBD1|TRBV7-6|NA
TGTGCCAGCAGCCCCGACAGGGCGGGCTCCTATAATTCACCCCTCCACTTT
CASSPDRAGSYNSPLHF
>TRBJ1-1|TRBD1|TRBV5-1|NA
TGCGCCAGCAGCTATACGTACAGGGGGAACACTGAAGCTTTCTTT
CASSYTYRGNTEAFF